These 32 T cell receptor beta chains came from one sample sequenced in a study of cytomegalovirus exposure and HLA in healthy donors. Repertoires were generated with immunoSEQ multiplex PCR, while TCRdb's copy carries only in-frame clones and drops some. Of some 310,000 clones in the sample, nearly 90% were seen once. Specimen: PBMCs. The receptor source for this set is a man between 25 and 39 years old in good health and CMV-seronegative.

The chain couples TRBV19 to TRBJ1-6; tentatively, D is TRBD1 (6 bases). Germline assignment: CDR1 LNHDA and CDR2 SQIVND (reference sequence). Trimming stripped 3 bases from V and 7 bases from J, with 13 bases between. This CDR3 comprises 15 residues. CDR3 nucleotide sequence: TGTGCCAGTAGTATTTCAGGGGCAGGGAATTCACCCCTCCACTTT. Its translation is CASSISGAGNSPLHF.

Comment on this clone: The same CDR3 arises from other DNA sequences in this sample as well. CDR3 region: CASSERGNTEAFF. In DNA, the CDR3 is TGTGCCAGCAGTGAAAGGGGAAACACTGAAGCTTTCTTT. The V and J genes are TRBV6-4 and TRBJ1-1; D possibly corresponds to TRBD1 (5 bases). This CDR3 is built from 13 residues. Germline values: CDR1 MRHNA, CDR2 SNTAGT. Trimming took 3 bases from V and 2 from J, leaving 7 bases between them.

This rearrangement joins TRBV5-1 to TRBJ2-2; possible D gene TRBD2, 5 bases. The V gene's germline CDR1 is SGHRS and CDR2 YFSETQ. The CDR3 extends over 15 amino acids. V dropped 2 bases and J dropped 2 bases, with 10 bases sitting between them. CDR3 region: CASSFWTSNTGELFF. CDR3 DNA: TGCGCCAGCAGCTTTTGGACTTCCAACACCGGGGAGCTGTTTTTT.

The chain couples TRBV6-5 to TRBJ2-1; D possibly corresponds to TRBD2 (6 bases). The CDR3 totals 15 residues. Germline CDR1 reads MNHEY; CDR2 reads SVGAGI. The ends were cut back, 0 bases at V and 8 bases at J, with 14 bases in the middle. CDR3 nucleotide sequence: TGTGCCAGCAGTTACTCAGACGGGGGATTTGATGAGCAGTTCTTC. Its protein is CASSYSDGGFDEQFF.

The V and J genes are TRBV27 and TRBJ1-6; possibly TRBD1 for D (5 bases). The CDR3 consists of 16 residues. The ends were cut back, 2 bases at V and 5 bases at J, with 13 bases in the middle. Germline V lookup: CDR1 MNHEY, CDR2 SMNVEV (reference sequence). CDR3 residues: CASSLIGWGDNSPLHF. The CDR3 DNA reads as TGTGCCAGCAGTTTAATCGGGTGGGGGGATAATTCACCCCTCCACTTT.

V gene TRBV18 combines with J gene TRBJ2-6, with 7 bases identical to TRBD1. V lost 2 bases, J lost 0 bases, and 7 bases stayed unmatched. CDR3 length: 18 residues. The germline V gene encodes CDR1 KGHSH and CDR2 LQKENI. CDR3 amino acids: CASSPSPSGGSGANVLTF. The CDR3 DNA reads TGTGCCAGCTCACCAAGTCCCTCAGGGGGCTCTGGGGCCAACGTCCTGACTTTC.

CDR3 amino acids: CASSIRGISSDTQYF. CDR3 in DNA: TGTGCCAGTAGTATTAGGGGGATTTCCTCAGATACGCAGTATTTT. The gene calls are TRBV19 and TRBJ2-3, with D possibly matching TRBD1 (6 bases). The length of the CDR3 is 15 residues. V was cut by 3 bases and J by 4 bases, with 14 bases left in between. Germline CDR1 reads LNHDA; CDR2 reads SQIVND (reference sequence).

This chain links TRBV7-2 with TRBJ1-1; weak D call: TRBD1 (6 bases). This CDR3 is built from 16 residues. The germline V gene has CDR1 SGHTA and CDR2 FQGNSA. V lost 4 bases and J lost 2, with 17 bases in between. The CDR3 coding sequence is TGTGCCAGCAGCTCCGGAACGACAGGAATCAACACTGAAGCTTTCTTT. It is translated as CASSSGTTGINTEAFF.

The chain couples TRBV2 to TRBJ2-5, with D perhaps TRBD2 (5 bases). The CDR3 sequence is 15 residues long. Trimming shortened V by 2 bases and J by 5 bases, and 15 bases separated the two germline ends. CDR1 is SNHLY and CDR2 is FYNNEI in the germline V gene. The CDR3 nucleotides read TGTGCCAGCAGTGAAAGGAGGATATTCGGGGAGACCCAGTACTTC. Its protein is CASSERRIFGETQYF.

The chain is built from TRBV21-1 and TRBJ1-6; TRBD1, the table's D call, lacks a check against the DNA. TRBV21-1 is assigned pseudogene status. The CDR3 totals 17 residues. CDR3: CAGEEGQGAAGSSPLHF. CDR3 nucleotide sequence: TGTGCCGGAGAAGAGGGACAGGGGGCTGCAGGTAGTTCACCCCTCCACTTT.

This clone turned up a few times. The chain couples TRBV7-2 to TRBJ1-6; D not resolved. V gave up 2 bases and J gave up 0 bases, with 5 bases separating them. This CDR3 has 15 amino acids. Germline CDR1 is SGHTA and CDR2 is FQGNSA. The CDR3 nucleotides are TGTGCCAGCAGCTTATTCAGCTCCTATAATTCACCCCTCCACTTT. This translates into CASSLFSSYNSPLHF.

Here the CDR3 DNA reads TGTGCCTGCCGCGGGGTGATCGAAAAACTGTTTTTT. Its translation: CACRGVIEKLFF. The J gene is TRBJ1-4, the V gene TRBV30; unclear D gene. Trimming took off 6 bases at V and 8 bases at J, with 13 bases between the two ends. CDR3 length: 12 amino acids. Germline CDR1 GTSNPN, CDR2 SVGIG (reference sequence).

This clone occurred once. The chain combines TRBV30 with TRBJ1-1; the match to TRBD1 covers 9 bases. CDR3 length equals 12 residues. V was pared by 3 bases and J by 9 bases, with 5 bases of the junction left unmatched. Germline CDR1 GTSNPN, CDR2 SVGIG (reference sequence). CDR3 in DNA: TGTGCCTGGAGCGTTGGACAGGGGAAAGCTTTCTTT. Translation: CAWSVGQGKAFF.

The chain uses TRBV19 and TRBJ2-1, with 12 positions matching TRBD1. The CDR3 contains 16 residues. J was trimmed by 6 bases and V by 5 bases; bases with no gene match: 8. Germline CDR1 and CDR2: LNHDA and SQIVND (reference sequence). CDR3 loop: CASSVTGTGGFNEQFF. In DNA form, the CDR3 reads TGTGCCAGTAGTGTCACCGGGACAGGGGGCTTCAATGAGCAGTTCTTC.

This sequence joins TRBV7-9 and TRBJ2-1; 10 bases are a match to TRBD2. CDR1 and CDR2 (germline): SEHNR, FQNEAQ (reference sequence). The length of the CDR3 is 16 residues. V lost 2 bases and J lost 3; bases outside the gene matches: 4. The CDR3 here is CASSLLLAGRYNEQFF. CDR3 nucleotides: TGTGCCAGCAGCTTATTACTAGCGGGGCGCTACAATGAGCAGTTCTTC.

The genes are TRBV7-2 and TRBJ2-1; 10 bases line up with TRBD2. The CDR3 length is 15 residues. V lost 7 bases, J lost 5 bases, and 8 bases stayed unmatched. CDR1 is SGHTA and CDR2 is FQGNSA in the germline V gene. DNA of the CDR3: TGTGCCAGCACTCACAGGACTAGCGGTAACAATGAGCAGTTCTTC. Translation gives CASTHRTSGNNEQFF.

V is TRBV7-8 and J is TRBJ2-7, with TRBD1 matching 8 bases. The CDR3 has 15 residues. Trimming cost V 2 bases and J 4 bases; bases outside gene matches: 7. Germline V gene lookup returns CDR1 SGHVS and CDR2 FQNEAQ. Here the CDR3 reads CASSLSAGGLYEQYF. In DNA, the CDR3 is TGTGCCAGCAGCTTATCCGCAGGGGGCCTTTACGAGCAGTACTTC.

The chain links TRBV6-5 to TRBJ2-7; 7 nucleotides match TRBD1. This CDR3 has 14 residues. Germline CDR1 reads MNHEY; CDR2 reads SVGAGI. Losses at the gene ends were 7 bases for V and 0 bases for J; bases not matched to a gene: 6. The CDR3 reads CASTDRDSSYEQYF. As DNA, the CDR3 is TGTGCCAGCACCGACCGGGACAGCTCCTACGAGCAGTACTTC.

This chain connects TRBV6-1 to TRBJ2-7; TRBD2 matches 9 bases. The CDR3 loop spans 17 amino acids. Trimming cost V 4 bases and J 3 bases; bases outside gene matches: 13. Germline assignment: CDR1 MNHNS and CDR2 SASEGT. CDR3 bases: TGTGCCAGCAGTGCCCCTCTCGCCGGGACTAGCAGCTACGAGCAGTACTTC. It codes for CASSAPLAGTSSYEQYF.

This clone appeared once. The chain joins TRBV2 to TRBJ1-1; 11 bases are shared with TRBD1. This CDR3 is 12 amino acids long. Looked up from germline, CDR1 is SNHLY and CDR2 is FYNNEI. With 6 bases clipped from V and 12 bases from J, the junction kept 6 bases outside the gene matches. CDR3 loop: CASRRRDRGSFF. The DNA of the CDR3 is TGTGCCAGCAGAAGAAGGGACAGGGGGTCTTTCTTT.

A remark on this clone: Other DNA sequences from this sample encode an identical CDR3 as well. The V call is TRBV7-7, the J call TRBJ2-2; D not resolved. The V end lost 2 bases, the J end lost 1 base, and 5 bases lay between the germline ends. The germline V gene has CDR1 SSHAT and CDR2 FNYEAQ (reference sequence). This CDR3 has 14 amino acids. The CDR3 DNA follows: TGTGCCAGCAGCTTACGAGGGAACACCGGGGAGCTGTTTTTT. The encoded protein is CASSLRGNTGELFF.

In this sample, this clone turned up a few times. The CDR3, as DNA: TGTGCCAGCAGCTTCCGGGACAGGGTAAATTCACCCCTCCACTTT. Its protein is CASSFRDRVNSPLHF. The gene calls are TRBV5-6 and TRBJ1-6; 9 nucleotides match TRBD1. J was trimmed by 7 bases and V by 2 bases; bases with no gene match: 4. This CDR3 is 15 amino acids long. CDR1 SGHDT and CDR2 YYEEEE come from the germline V gene.

This clone showed up just a few times. The chain couples TRBV7-9 to TRBJ2-2; weak D call: TRBD2 (6 bases). The germline V and J ends were trimmed by 6 bases and 4 bases, with 18 bases remaining between them. The CDR3 sequence is 16 residues long. From germline, CDR1 is SEHNR and CDR2 FQNEAQ (reference sequence). CDR3 DNA: TGTGCCAGCAGACCAGCCGGGACTGTAATCACCGGGGAGCTGTTTTTT. It yields the protein CASRPAGTVITGELFF.

The V gene is TRBV18, the J gene TRBJ1-2; TRBD1 might be the D (5 bases). CDR1 KGHSH and CDR2 LQKENI come from the germline V gene. The CDR3 is 16 amino acids. V lost 3 bases, J lost 1 base, and 15 bases lay in between. DNA for the CDR3: TGTGCCAGCTCACCCCCGTTCCGAGACAGTAACTATGGCTACACCTTC. It translates to CASSPPFRDSNYGYTF.

The rearrangement links TRBV19 to TRBJ1-6, with D perhaps TRBD1 (5 bases). The V gene's germline CDR1 is LNHDA and CDR2 SQIVND (reference sequence). V lost 3 bases to trimming and J lost 8 bases, with 14 bases between them. The CDR3 has 15 residues. The CDR3 bases are TGTGCCAGTAGTATTTTAAGAGGAGGGGATTCACCCCTCCACTTT. Its translation is CASSILRGGDSPLHF. The full variable domain, completed using reference TRBV19 and TRBJ1-6, is DGGITQSPKYLFRKEGQNVTLSCEQNLNHDAMYWYRQDPGQGLRLIYYSQIVNDFQKGDIAEGYSVSREKKESFPLTVTSAQKNPTAFYLCASSILRGGDSPLHFGNGTRLTVT.

V and J are TRBV11-2 and TRBJ1-3; D gene uncertain. The CDR3 sequence is 13 residues long. Germline V lookup: CDR1 SGHAT, CDR2 FQNNGV. Trimming took off 8 bases at V and 0 bases at J, with 8 bases between the two ends. In DNA form, the CDR3 reads TGTGCCAGCGGTTTCGGCTCTGGAAACACCATATATTTT. This gives the protein CASGFGSGNTIYF.

This rearrangement joins TRBV5-1 to TRBJ2-1, with D unresolved. Germline CDR1 reads SGHRS; CDR2 reads YFSETQ. V lost 0 bases, J lost 5 bases, and 12 bases lay in between. This CDR3 has 15 residues. The CDR3 DNA reads as TGCGCCAGCAGCTTGGTATCAGAACCAGACAATGAGCAGTTCTTC. Translating it yields CASSLVSEPDNEQFF.

The chain joins TRBV5-1 to TRBJ2-1; 7 nucleotides match TRBD2. J gave up 6 bases and V 4 bases, and 19 bases lay outside the gene matches. Germline CDR1 SGHRS, CDR2 YFSETQ. The CDR3 runs 18 residues. Here the CDR3 reads CASSDPLRGFRGGNEQFF. In nucleotides, the CDR3 is TGCGCCAGCAGCGACCCCCTGCGGGGGTTTCGTGGTGGCAATGAGCAGTTCTTC.

The rearrangement joins TRBV4-3 to TRBJ1-1; tentative D call: TRBD1 (5 bases). Between the trimmed V and J ends, which lost 3 bases and 1 base, there was a span of 9 bases. CDR1 is LGHNA, CDR2 YSLEER, per germline. CDR3 length: 14 amino acids. The CDR3 loop reads CASSQTQGNTEAFF. CDR3 nucleotide sequence: TGCGCCAGCAGCCAGACGCAGGGGAACACTGAAGCTTTCTTT.

The chain employs TRBV5-1 and TRBJ1-2; 9 nucleotides agree with TRBD1. The CDR3 is 15 residues long. V was clipped by 0 bases and J by 6 bases; unmatched bases: 6. Per the germline V gene, CDR1 is SGHRS and CDR2 is YFSETQ. CDR3 residues: CASSLVGQGLNGYTF. Written as DNA, the CDR3 is TGCGCCAGCAGCTTGGTGGGACAGGGTCTGAATGGCTACACCTTC.

This clone was counted only a few times. The same CDR3 is also encoded by other DNA sequences in this sample. The chain couples TRBV6-5 to TRBJ1-2; 8 bases fit TRBD1. V shed 6 bases and J 2 bases; nucleotides not matched to a gene: 2. Germline V lookup: CDR1 MNHEY, CDR2 SVGAGI. CDR3 length: 13 residues. The CDR3 here is CASRDRANYGYTF. CDR3 in DNA: TGTGCCAGCAGGGACAGGGCGAACTATGGCTACACCTTC.

This chain links TRBV5-1 with TRBJ2-1; TRBD1 aligns across 7 bases. Germline CDR1 SGHRS, CDR2 YFSETQ. The trim removed 5 bases at V and 6 bases at J, leaving 5 bases unmatched. The length of the CDR3 is 13 residues. This CDR3 reads CASSSDRANEQFF. For the CDR3, the DNA is TGCGCCAGCAGTTCTGACAGGGCCAATGAGCAGTTCTTC.